These 18 T cell receptor beta chains originate from one sample sequenced in a study of T cells in Graves' hyperthyroidism and ophthalmopathy. Template material for amplifying TCR beta CDR3 regions consisted of RNA transcripts. HTBI primers drove first-round RT-PCR of the TCR CDR3. Using its own MiXCR run on the multiplex PCR reads, TCRdb lists one record per CDR3 protein. The sample consists of 400,000 to 500,000 distinct CDR3 sequences, roughly 13% of them appearing once. Sequenced sample: blood. The receptor set was obtained from a woman younger than 30 with Graves' hyperthyroidism.

On this clonotype itself: Given a much more abundant clone one base away, this may be a read error. The chain combines TRBV10-3 with TRBJ2-5; 12 nucleotides align to TRBD2. The CDR3 spans 16 residues. V lost 6 bases and J lost 4; bases outside the gene matches: 9. Per the germline V gene, CDR1 is ENHRY and CDR2 is SYGVKD. The CDR3 protein is CAIRRDLAGGRETQYF. DNA for the CDR3: TGTGCCATCAGGAGAGACCTAGCGGGAGGGCGAGAGACCCAGTACTTC.

The rearrangement uses TRBV7-9 and TRBJ2-2; TRBD2 matches 8 bases. V lost 5 bases, J lost 5 bases, and 13 bases stayed unmatched. This CDR3 spans 17 amino acids. Germline loops: CDR1 SEHNR, CDR2 FQNEAQ (reference sequence). The CDR3 loop is CASSPAGLAGVTGELFF. The CDR3 nucleotides are TGTGCCAGCAGCCCGGCGGGGCTAGCGGGTGTTACCGGGGAGCTGTTTTTT.

This clonotype was detected ten times or more. The chain recombines TRBV28 with TRBJ1-2; the D is unclear. This CDR3 is built from 15 residues. The ends were cut back, 1 base at V and 0 bases at J, with 9 bases in the middle. The germline CDR1 and CDR2 sequences are MDHEN and SYDVKM. The CDR3 coding sequence is TGTGCCAGCAGTTTATACCAGGAATCTAACTATGGCTACACCTTC. Protein: CASSLYQESNYGYTF.

The chain couples TRBV20-1 to TRBJ1-2; TRBD1 matches 7 bases. The V and J ends lost 4 bases and 2 bases, in that order; junction bases with no gene match: 4. The germline CDR1 and CDR2 sequences are DFQATT and SNEGSKA (reference sequence). The CDR3 runs to 13 residues. The CDR3 coding sequence is TGCAGTGCTATCAGACAGGGAAACTATGGCTACACCTTC. This codes for CSAIRQGNYGYTF.

This clonotype came up a few times. The V gene is TRBV30, the J gene TRBJ1-4, with D maybe TRBD1 (6 bases). V lost 3 bases to trimming and J lost 0 bases, with 11 bases between them. The V gene's germline CDR1 is GTSNPN and CDR2 SVGIG (reference sequence). CDR3 length: 15 amino acids. The CDR3: CAWSQGLATNEKLFF. In DNA form, the CDR3 reads TGTGCCTGGAGCCAGGGGCTTGCAACTAATGAAAAACTGTTTTTT.

This clonotype was picked up many times. V is TRBV7-9 and J is TRBJ2-5; 9 bases are shared with TRBD2. Trimming cost V 6 bases and J 5 bases; bases outside gene matches: 7. CDR3 length: 14 residues. The V gene's germline CDR1 is SEHNR and CDR2 FQNEAQ (reference sequence). The CDR3 reads CASRSSGVSETQYF. The CDR3 DNA follows: TGTGCCAGCAGGTCTAGCGGGGTCTCGGAGACCCAGTACTTC.

This clonotype showed up just a few times. The chain recombines TRBV7-2 with TRBJ1-4; TRBD1 matches 9 bases. The CDR3 runs to 19 residues. Looked up from germline, CDR1 is SGHTA and CDR2 is FQGNSA. V lost 2 bases, J lost 8 bases, and 18 bases stayed unmatched. CDR3 in amino acids: CASSLRPRTGVGRGEKLFF. CDR3 DNA: TGTGCCAGCAGCTTACGCCCCCGGACAGGGGTGGGTCGAGGGGAAAAACTGTTTTTT.

CDR3 residues: CASSATDGASGALTDTQYF. CDR3 coding DNA: TGTGCCAGCAGCGCCACCGACGGGGCTAGCGGGGCACTCACAGATACGCAGTATTTT. V and J are TRBV9 and TRBJ2-3, with 9 positions matching TRBD2. The CDR3 has 19 residues. CDR1 is SGDLS, CDR2 YYNGEE, per germline. V gave up 3 bases and J gave up 2 bases; unmatched junction bases: 16.

The sample holds a few counts of this clonotype. The rearrangement links TRBV7-8 to TRBJ1-1; TRBD1 aligns across 11 bases. V was pared by 8 bases and J by 5 bases, with 22 bases of the junction left unmatched. The CDR3 is made up of 19 amino acids. Germline V gives CDR1 SGHVS, CDR2 FQNEAQ. The DNA for the CDR3 is TGTGCCAGCTCGCCTCCCCTCACCGGGACAGGGGGATTCGGAACTGAAGCTTTCTTT. Translated: CASSPPLTGTGGFGTEAFF.

This clonotype came up a few times. The chain combines TRBV11-2 with TRBJ1-5; tentatively, D is TRBD1 (6 bases). Germline assignment: CDR1 SGHAT and CDR2 FQNNGV. V was trimmed by 5 bases and J by 6 bases, leaving 17 bases between them. The CDR3 has 15 residues. The CDR3 DNA is TGTGCCAGCAGCCGGGGGGCAGGGCCGTTTCAGCCCCAGCATTTT. It translates to CASSRGAGPFQPQHF.

This clonotype was seen repeatedly, ten times or more. V usage is TRBV5-8 and J usage is TRBJ1-1; 9 bases are shared with TRBD1. Germline V gene data show CDR1 as SGHTS and CDR2 as YDEGEE. V shed 4 bases, J shed 0 bases, and the junction held 10 bases outside the gene matches. This CDR3 comprises 17 residues. DNA for the CDR3: TGTGCCAGCAGCCCAGGACAGGGGCCTGGAATGAACACTGAAGCTTTCTTT. It is translated as CASSPGQGPGMNTEAFF. The full variable domain, with the rest looked up from reference TRBV5-8 and TRBJ1-1, is EAGVTQSPTHLIKTRGQQATLRCSPISGHTSVYWYQQALGLGLQFLLWYDEGEERNRGNFPPRFSGRQFPNYSSELNVNALELEDSALYLCASSPGQGPGMNTEAFFGQGTRLTVV.

This clonotype was seen many times. The genes are TRBV30 and TRBJ2-5; D gene unclear. Looked up from germline, CDR1 is GTSNPN and CDR2 is SVGIG (reference sequence). V shed 3 bases and J shed 0 bases, with 8 bases lying between them. The length of the CDR3 is 13 residues. Written as DNA, the CDR3 is TGTGCCTGGAGACAGTATTACCAAGAGACCCAGTACTTC. It yields the protein CAWRQYYQETQYF. The entire variable domain, with the rest obtained from reference TRBV30 and TRBJ2-5, is as follows: SQTIHQWPATLVQPVGSPLSLECTVEGTSNPNLYWYRQAAGRGLQLLFYSVGIGQISSEVPQNLSASRPQDRQFILSSKKLLLSDSGFYLCAWRQYYQETQYFGPGTRLLVL.

Many counts were recorded for this clonotype. The chain carries TRBV30 and TRBJ1-4, with 7 bases fitting TRBD1. Germline V gene sequence: CDR1 GTSNPN, CDR2 SVGIG (reference sequence). J lost 5 bases, V lost 1 base, and 4 bases had no gene match. This CDR3 has 14 residues. Here the CDR3 reads CAWSETGLNEKLFF. DNA of the CDR3: TGTGCCTGGAGTGAGACAGGGTTAAATGAAAAACTGTTTTTT.

About this clonotype: An end of the junction differs from the germline gene, which may be a read error. The V call is TRBV7-8, the J call TRBJ1-5; weak D call: TRBD1 (5 bases). This CDR3 contains 18 residues. The germline V gene encodes CDR1 SGHVS and CDR2 FQNEAQ. CDR3 DNA: TGTGCCAGCAGCTTAGAGGTCGGGCCGCAGGGCCGCAATCAGCTCCAGCATTTT. Its translation is CASSLEVGPQGRNQLQHF. Drawing the rest from reference TRBV7-8 and TRBJ1-5, the complete variable domain is GAGVSQSPRYKVAKRGQDVALRCDPISGHVSLFWYQQALGQGPEFLTYFQNEAQLDKSGLPSDRFFAERPEGSVSTLKIQRTQQEDSAVYLCASSLEVGPQGRNQLQHFGDGTRLSIL.

This clonotype was found many times. The V gene is TRBV27, the J gene TRBJ1-2; a possible D gene is TRBD1 (5 bases). The V and J ends lost 2 bases and 6 bases respectively, with 16 bases between them. This CDR3 has 15 amino acids. Germline CDR1 reads MNHEY; CDR2 reads SMNVEV (reference sequence). For the CDR3, the DNA is TGTGCCAGCAGTTTAAGCCCAGGGTCTGTCGATGGCTACACCTTC. Its protein is CASSLSPGSVDGYTF.

This clonotype was found many times. The chain carries TRBV3-1 and TRBJ2-2; D gene unclear. Per germline, CDR1 LGHDT and CDR2 YNNKEL (reference sequence). The ends were cut back, 2 bases at V and 3 bases at J, with 7 bases in the middle. The CDR3 length is 14 residues. CDR3 DNA: TGTGCCAGCAGCCAAACAACAGACACCGGGGAGCTGTTTTTT. Amino acids: CASSQTTDTGELFF.

The chain links TRBV6-5 to TRBJ1-5, with D possibly TRBD1 on 5 matching bases. Germline V gene sequence: CDR1 MNHEY, CDR2 SVGAGI. The CDR3 covers 15 residues. V was trimmed by 0 bases and J by 4 bases, leaving 10 bases between them. DNA for the CDR3: TGTGCCAGCAGTTACTCAGGGACTATAAATCAGCCCCAGCATTTT. It encodes CASSYSGTINQPQHF.

In this sample, this clonotype turned up many times. This sequence joins TRBV28 and TRBJ2-5; 9 nucleotides align to TRBD1. Trimming removed 5 bases from V and 2 bases from J; junction bases left unmatched: 6. From germline, CDR1 is MDHEN and CDR2 SYDVKM. CDR3 length: 15 residues. The CDR3, as DNA: TGTGCCAGCAGTCGCCCGGGACAGGGTCAAGAGACCCAGTACTTC. Protein sequence: CASSRPGQGQETQYF.